Listed here are 19 T cell receptor beta chains from one sample, sequenced in a study of early T cells in non-severe SARS-CoV-2 infection. TCRdb re-derived calls from the 5' RACE reads in MiXCR, one entry per CDR3 protein. Of tens of thousands of distinct CDR3 sequences in the sample, roughly an eighth were seen once. Sequenced material: whole blood. These receptors all come from an adult who was a healthcare worker with PCR-confirmed SARS-CoV-2 infection or an uninfected control (not recorded which).

This clonotype has ten or more counts. V and J are TRBV7-8 and TRBJ1-1, with a possible D match to TRBD1 (6 bases). This CDR3 is 14 amino acids long. Trimming took 2 bases from V and 2 from J, leaving 9 bases between them. The germline V gene has CDR1 SGHVS and CDR2 FQNEAQ. CDR3 in amino acids: CASSLTQGNTEAFF. The CDR3 DNA is TGTGCCAGCAGCTTAACACAGGGAAACACTGAAGCTTTCTTT.

The V call is TRBV27, the J call TRBJ1-4; no clear D. V shed 4 bases and J shed 8 bases, with 14 bases lying between them. The CDR3 extends over 14 amino acids. Germline CDR1 and CDR2: MNHEY and SMNVEV (reference sequence). Here the CDR3 DNA reads TGTGCCAGCAGTTACTCCGGTGAACAGGAAAAACTGTTTTTT. This gives the protein CASSYSGEQEKLFF.

Many counts were recorded for this clonotype. The chain joins TRBV20-1 to TRBJ2-7; 13 bases are a match to TRBD2. V lost 2 bases, J lost 5 bases, and 6 bases stayed unmatched. The CDR3 is 15 residues long. CDR1 and CDR2 (germline): DFQATT, SNEGSKA (reference sequence). CDR3 DNA sequence: TGCAGTGCTAGAAGCCCTGGACTAGCGGGGGACGAGCAGTACTTC. This gives the protein CSARSPGLAGDEQYF.

This clonotype was observed a handful of times. V usage is TRBV9 and J usage is TRBJ2-2; D assignment may be TRBD1 or TRBD2 (5 bases each). Germline CDR1 reads SGDLS; CDR2 reads YYNGEE. This CDR3 contains 15 residues. V lost 0 bases and J lost 5, with 11 bases in between. The CDR3 sequence is CASSVEAGATGELFF. DNA of the CDR3: TGTGCCAGCAGCGTAGAGGCCGGGGCGACCGGGGAGCTGTTTTTT.

This clonotype appeared many times. J is TRBJ1-1 and V is TRBV11-2; no definite D call. The V gene lost 1 base and the J gene lost 6 bases, with 3 bases spanning the gap. CDR3 size: 11 residues. Germline CDR1 reads SGHAT; CDR2 reads FQNNGV. The DNA of the CDR3 is TGTGCCAGCAGCTTAGGACCTGAAGCTTTCTTT. Protein product: CASSLGPEAFF.

The chain uses TRBV9 and TRBJ2-7, with TRBD1 matching 8 bases. V was pared by 0 bases and J by 0 bases, with 2 bases of the junction left unmatched. Germline assignment: CDR1 SGDLS and CDR2 YYNGEE. The CDR3 is 15 residues long. The CDR3 region has the DNA TGTGCCAGCAGCGTAGGAACAGGGGGCTCCTACGAGCAGTACTTC. Translated: CASSVGTGGSYEQYF.

This clonotype was seen many times. The chain carries TRBV5-1 and TRBJ2-1; D remains ambiguous. The CDR3 runs 15 residues. V lost 2 bases and J 0 bases, leaving 9 bases between the germline ends. The germline CDR1 and CDR2 sequences are SGHRS and YFSETQ. CDR3: CASSFQVSSYNEQFF. The CDR3 bases are TGCGCCAGCAGCTTTCAGGTTAGCTCCTACAATGAGCAGTTCTTC. Looking up the rest from reference TRBV5-1 and TRBJ2-1 gives the full variable domain: KAGVTQTPRYLIKTRGQQVTLSCSPISGHRSVSWYQQTPGQGLQFLFEYFSETQRNKGNFPGRFSGRQFSNSRSEMNVSTLELGDSALYLCASSFQVSSYNEQFFGPGTRLTVL.

The rearrangement joins TRBV6-5 to TRBJ1-1; D not resolved. Germline V gives CDR1 MNHEY, CDR2 SVGAGI. The CDR3 has 13 amino acids. V was clipped by 5 bases and J by 1 base, with 8 bases between them. CDR3 region: CASSRQKNTEAFF. CDR3 nucleotide sequence: TGTGCCAGCAGTCGACAAAAGAACACTGAAGCTTTCTTT.

The chain recombines TRBV29-1 with TRBJ1-2; no firm D call. Between the trimmed V and J ends, which lost 7 bases and 0 bases, there was a span of 12 bases. CDR1 is SQVTM, CDR2 ANQGSEA, per germline. The CDR3 contains 13 residues. Here the CDR3 DNA reads TGCAGCGGAACCAAGGGATCTAACTATGGCTACACCTTC. Translating it yields CSGTKGSNYGYTF. Together with reference TRBV29-1 and TRBJ1-2, the CDR3 gives the full variable domain: SAVISQKPSRDICQRGTSLTIQCQVDSQVTMMFWYRQQPGQSLTLIATANQGSEATYESGFVIDKFPISRPNLTFSTLTVSNMSPEDSSIYLCSGTKGSNYGYTFGSGTRLTVV.

This clonotype was seen at least ten times. V usage is TRBV20-1 and J usage is TRBJ1-1, with no clear D. V was trimmed by 2 bases and J by 6 bases, leaving 10 bases between them. The CDR3 covers 12 residues. The germline V gene encodes CDR1 DFQATT and CDR2 SNEGSKA (reference sequence). CDR3 DNA: TGCAGTGCTAGATCCCGCGCCCCTGAAGCTTTCTTT. Its protein product is CSARSRAPEAFF.

There are many counts of this clonotype. The chain couples TRBV19 to TRBJ1-2, with D unclear. The V gene lost 3 bases and the J gene lost 4 bases, with 12 bases spanning the gap. The CDR3 sequence is 14 residues long. CDR1 LNHDA and CDR2 SQIVND come from the germline V gene (reference sequence). The CDR3 is CASSMRTNFYGYTF. CDR3 DNA sequence: TGTGCCAGTAGTATGAGGACGAACTTCTATGGCTACACCTTC.

This clonotype was observed many times. This chain links TRBV7-2 with TRBJ1-1; D gene uncertain. The CDR3 runs 13 residues. V lost 6 bases, J lost 0 bases, and 8 bases lay in between. Per the germline V gene, CDR1 is SGHTA and CDR2 is FQGNSA. Here the CDR3 reads CASSVAMNTEAFF. The CDR3 DNA is TGTGCCAGCAGTGTAGCGATGAACACTGAAGCTTTCTTT.

Ten or more counts support this clonotype. The J gene is TRBJ2-1, the V gene TRBV5-6; D is unclear. The CDR3 loop spans 15 amino acids. V lost 0 bases and J 0 bases, leaving 7 bases between the germline ends. Germline V gene lookup returns CDR1 SGHDT and CDR2 YYEEEE. This CDR3 reads CASSLDSYSYNEQFF. The CDR3 region has the DNA TGTGCCAGCAGCTTGGATTCTTACTCCTACAATGAGCAGTTCTTC.

This clonotype appeared many times. V gene TRBV5-6 combines with J gene TRBJ2-3; D may be TRBD2 (6 bases). Trimming cost V 4 bases and J 3 bases, with 9 bases left between them. This CDR3 is built from 13 residues. CDR1 SGHDT and CDR2 YYEEEE come from the germline V gene. The CDR3 sequence: CASSHGGTDTQYF. DNA for the CDR3: TGTGCCAGCAGCCATGGGGGGACAGATACGCAGTATTTT.

This clonotype is judged medium-sized. This sequence joins TRBV20-1 and TRBJ2-1; 9 bases fit TRBD1. The germline gives CDR1 DFQATT, CDR2 SNEGSKA (reference sequence). With 0 bases clipped from V and 3 bases from J, the junction kept 3 bases outside the gene matches. CDR3 length: 15 amino acids. Written as DNA, the CDR3 is TGCAGTGCTAGAGATATGGGACAGGGCTACAATGAGCAGTTCTTC. Protein: CSARDMGQGYNEQFF.

This clonotype has ten or more counts. The genes are TRBV5-1 and TRBJ1-1; D is possibly TRBD1 (5 bases). V lost 4 bases to trimming and J lost 7 bases, with 14 bases between them. The germline V gene has CDR1 SGHRS and CDR2 YFSETQ. There are 13 residues in the CDR3. The CDR3 spells CASSKTDSHEAFF. The CDR3, as DNA: TGCGCCAGCAGCAAAACTGACAGCCATGAAGCTTTCTTT.

There are many counts of this clonotype. V and J are TRBV29-1 and TRBJ1-2; 9 positions match TRBD1. The CDR3 runs to 13 residues. V dropped 7 bases and J dropped 3; count of bases not matched to a gene: 6. Germline lookup yields CDR1 SQVTM and CDR2 ANQGSEA. CDR3 protein: CSARQGGYYGYTF. For the CDR3, the DNA is TGCAGCGCTAGACAGGGGGGATACTATGGCTACACCTTC.

This clonotype was found many times. The chain carries TRBV29-1 and TRBJ2-7; D is perhaps TRBD1 (5 bases). The V end was cut by 4 bases, the J end by 7 bases, with 8 bases between. Germline CDR1 SQVTM, CDR2 ANQGSEA. The CDR3 has 10 amino acids. The CDR3 coding sequence is TGCAGCGTTGTGTCAGGGGAGCAGTACTTC. Its translation is CSVVSGEQYF.

This chain connects TRBV28 to TRBJ2-7, with 12 bases that match TRBD2. V shed 6 bases and J 3 bases; nucleotides not matched to a gene: 3. The CDR3 covers 14 residues. Germline CDR1 is MDHEN and CDR2 is SYDVKM. The CDR3 DNA is TGTGCCAGCAGGATGACTAGCGGGAGCTACGAGCAGTACTTC. Amino acid sequence: CASRMTSGSYEQYF.